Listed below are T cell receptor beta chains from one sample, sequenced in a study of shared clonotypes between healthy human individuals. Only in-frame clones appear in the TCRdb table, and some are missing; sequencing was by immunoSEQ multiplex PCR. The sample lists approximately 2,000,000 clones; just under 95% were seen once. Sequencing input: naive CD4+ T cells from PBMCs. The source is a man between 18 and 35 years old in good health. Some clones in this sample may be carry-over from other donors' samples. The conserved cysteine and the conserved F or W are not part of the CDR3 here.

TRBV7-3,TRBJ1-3,ASSLESGLGNTIY
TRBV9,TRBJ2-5,ASSVAGGLGQETQY
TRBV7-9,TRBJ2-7,ASSFGGTYEQY
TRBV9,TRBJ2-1,ASSVTGTYNEQF
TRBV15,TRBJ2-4,ATSRAGENIQY
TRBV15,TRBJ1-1,ATSRVGTEAF
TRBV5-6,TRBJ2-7,ASSFRQTGASGILEQY
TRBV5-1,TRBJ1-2,ASSLGAGDYGYT
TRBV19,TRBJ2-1,ASSRLAGNNEQF
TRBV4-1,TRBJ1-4,ASSQATTNEKLF
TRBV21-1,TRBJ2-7,ASTLLERAAPYEQY
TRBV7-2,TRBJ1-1,ASSLVTGGTEAF
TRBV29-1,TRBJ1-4,SGRDADEKLF
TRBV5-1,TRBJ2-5,ASSPGQGAAQETQY